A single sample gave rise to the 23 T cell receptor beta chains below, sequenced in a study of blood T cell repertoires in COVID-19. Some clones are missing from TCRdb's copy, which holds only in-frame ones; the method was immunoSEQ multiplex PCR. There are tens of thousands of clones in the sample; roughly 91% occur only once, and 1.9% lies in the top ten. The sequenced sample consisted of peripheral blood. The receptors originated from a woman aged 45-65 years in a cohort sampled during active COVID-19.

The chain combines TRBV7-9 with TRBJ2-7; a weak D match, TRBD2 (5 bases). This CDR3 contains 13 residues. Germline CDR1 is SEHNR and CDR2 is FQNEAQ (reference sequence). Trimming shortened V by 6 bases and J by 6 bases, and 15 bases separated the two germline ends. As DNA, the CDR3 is TGTGCCAGCAGTCAAAACGACTATTCCGAGCAGTACTTC. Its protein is CASSQNDYSEQYF.

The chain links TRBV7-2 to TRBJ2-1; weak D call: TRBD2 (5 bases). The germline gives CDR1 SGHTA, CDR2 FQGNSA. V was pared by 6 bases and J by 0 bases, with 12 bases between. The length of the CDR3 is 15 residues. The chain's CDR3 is CASSLDGGSYNEQFF. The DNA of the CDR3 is TGTGCCAGCAGTTTGGACGGAGGCTCCTACAATGAGCAGTTCTTC.

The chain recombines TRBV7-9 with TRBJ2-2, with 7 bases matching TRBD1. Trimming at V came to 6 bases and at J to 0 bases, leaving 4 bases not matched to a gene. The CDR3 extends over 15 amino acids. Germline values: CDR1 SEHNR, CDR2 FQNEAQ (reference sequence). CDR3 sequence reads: CASSSGGSNTGELFF. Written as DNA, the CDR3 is TGTGCCAGCAGTTCAGGGGGTTCGAACACCGGGGAGCTGTTTTTT.

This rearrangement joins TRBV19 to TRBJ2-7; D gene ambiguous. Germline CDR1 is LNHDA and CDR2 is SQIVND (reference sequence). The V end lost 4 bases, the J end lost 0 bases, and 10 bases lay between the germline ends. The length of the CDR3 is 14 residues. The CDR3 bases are TGTGCCAGTAGTAGGTCCCGGAGCTCCTACGAGCAGTACTTC. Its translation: CASSRSRSSYEQYF.

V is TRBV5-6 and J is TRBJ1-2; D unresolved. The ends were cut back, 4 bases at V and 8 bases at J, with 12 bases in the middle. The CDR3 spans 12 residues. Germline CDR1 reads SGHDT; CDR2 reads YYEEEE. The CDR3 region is CASSASRMGYTF. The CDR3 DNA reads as TGTGCCAGCAGCGCATCCAGGATGGGCTACACCTTC.

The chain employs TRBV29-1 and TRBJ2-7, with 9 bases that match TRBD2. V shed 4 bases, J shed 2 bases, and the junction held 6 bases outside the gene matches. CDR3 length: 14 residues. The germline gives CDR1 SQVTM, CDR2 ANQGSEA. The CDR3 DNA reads TGCAGCGTTGTTAGAGCGGGAGGCCCCTACGAGCAGTACTTC. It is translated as CSVVRAGGPYEQYF.

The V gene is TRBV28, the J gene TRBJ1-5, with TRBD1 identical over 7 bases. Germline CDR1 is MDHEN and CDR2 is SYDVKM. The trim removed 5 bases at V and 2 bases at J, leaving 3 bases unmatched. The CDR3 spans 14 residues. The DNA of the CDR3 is TGTGCCAGCAGTCTAGGACAGGGCAATCAGCCCCAGCATTTT. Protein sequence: CASSLGQGNQPQHF.

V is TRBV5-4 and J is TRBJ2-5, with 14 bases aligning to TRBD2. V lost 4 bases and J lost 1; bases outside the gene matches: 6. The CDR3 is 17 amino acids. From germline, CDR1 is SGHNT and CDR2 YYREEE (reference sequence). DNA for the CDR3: TGTGCCAGCAGCCCAGGGACTAGCGGGGGAAGCCAAGAGACCCAGTACTTC. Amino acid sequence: CASSPGTSGGSQETQYF.

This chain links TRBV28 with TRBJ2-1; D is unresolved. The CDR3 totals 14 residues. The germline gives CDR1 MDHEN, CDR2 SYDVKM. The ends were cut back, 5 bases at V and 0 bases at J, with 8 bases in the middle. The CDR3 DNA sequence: TGTGCCAGCAGTCCCCCAGGCTCCTACAATGAGCAGTTCTTC. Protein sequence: CASSPPGSYNEQFF. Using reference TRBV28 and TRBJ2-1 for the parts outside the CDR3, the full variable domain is DVKVTQSSRYLVKRTGEKVFLECVQDMDHENMFWYRQDPGLGLRLIYFSYDVKMKEKGDIPEGYSVSREKKERFSLILESASTNQTSMYLCASSPPGSYNEQFFGPGTRLTVL.

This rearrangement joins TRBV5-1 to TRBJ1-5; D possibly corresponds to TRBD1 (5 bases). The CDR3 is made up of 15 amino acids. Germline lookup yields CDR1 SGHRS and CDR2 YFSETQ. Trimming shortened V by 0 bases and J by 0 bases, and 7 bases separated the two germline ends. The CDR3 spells CASSLGDYSNQPQHF. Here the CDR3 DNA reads TGCGCCAGCAGCTTGGGGGACTATAGCAATCAGCCCCAGCATTTT.

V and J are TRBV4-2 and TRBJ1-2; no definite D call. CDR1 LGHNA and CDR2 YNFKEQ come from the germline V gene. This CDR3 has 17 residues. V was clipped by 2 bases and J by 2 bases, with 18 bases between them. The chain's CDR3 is CASSQIRRGWKNYGYTF. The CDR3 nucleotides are TGTGCCAGCAGCCAAATAAGGCGGGGTTGGAAAAACTATGGCTACACCTTC.

The CDR3 spells CASTLAGRRGEQFF. CDR3 coding DNA: TGTGCCAGTACACTAGCGGGGAGGCGCGGTGAGCAGTTCTTC. The J gene is TRBJ2-1, the V gene TRBV5-3; 10 positions match TRBD2. TRBV5-3 falls under the ORF class, with uncertain function. V trimming: 8 bases; J trimming: 9 bases; junction bases outside the gene matches: 11. This CDR3 is built from 14 residues.

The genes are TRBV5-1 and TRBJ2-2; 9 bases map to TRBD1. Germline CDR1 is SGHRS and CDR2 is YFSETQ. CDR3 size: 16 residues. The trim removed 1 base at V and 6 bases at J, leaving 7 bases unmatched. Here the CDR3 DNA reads TGCGCCAGCAGCTTGTTGTTGGGACAGGGTGCCGGGGAGCTGTTTTTT. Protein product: CASSLLLGQGAGELFF. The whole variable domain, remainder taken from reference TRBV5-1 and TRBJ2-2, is KAGVTQTPRYLIKTRGQQVTLSCSPISGHRSVSWYQQTPGQGLQFLFEYFSETQRNKGNFPGRFSGRQFSNSRSEMNVSTLELGDSALYLCASSLLLGQGAGELFFGEGSRLTVL.

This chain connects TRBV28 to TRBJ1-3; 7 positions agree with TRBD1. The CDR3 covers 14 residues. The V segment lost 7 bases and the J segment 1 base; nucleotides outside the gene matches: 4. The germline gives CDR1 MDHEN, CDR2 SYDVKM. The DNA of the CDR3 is TGTGCCAGCACCAGGGGGGTTTCTGGAAACACCATATATTTT. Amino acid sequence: CASTRGVSGNTIYF.

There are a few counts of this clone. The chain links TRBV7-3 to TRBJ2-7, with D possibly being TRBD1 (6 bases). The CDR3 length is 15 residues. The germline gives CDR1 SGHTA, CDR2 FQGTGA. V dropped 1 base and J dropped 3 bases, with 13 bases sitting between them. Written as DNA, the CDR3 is TGTGCCAGCAGCTTAAGAGGGGAGACAGGCTACGAGCAGTACTTC. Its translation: CASSLRGETGYEQYF.

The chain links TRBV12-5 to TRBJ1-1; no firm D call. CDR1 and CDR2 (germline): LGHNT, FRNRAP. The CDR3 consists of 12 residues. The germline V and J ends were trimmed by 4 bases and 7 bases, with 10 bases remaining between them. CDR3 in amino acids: CASGYPRGEAFF. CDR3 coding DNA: TGTGCTAGTGGTTACCCTCGGGGTGAAGCTTTCTTT. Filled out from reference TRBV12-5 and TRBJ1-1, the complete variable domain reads DARVTQTPRHKVTEMGQEVTMRCQPILGHNTVFWYRQTMMQGLELLAYFRNRAPLDDSGMPKDRFSAEMPDATLATLKIQPSEPRDSAVYFCASGYPRGEAFFGQGTRLTVV.

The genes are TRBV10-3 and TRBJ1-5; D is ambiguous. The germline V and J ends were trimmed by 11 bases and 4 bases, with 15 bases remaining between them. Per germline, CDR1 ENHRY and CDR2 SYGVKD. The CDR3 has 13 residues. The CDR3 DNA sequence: TGTGCCTCTAGACCAGACGGTAATCAGCCCCAGCATTTT. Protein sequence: CASRPDGNQPQHF.

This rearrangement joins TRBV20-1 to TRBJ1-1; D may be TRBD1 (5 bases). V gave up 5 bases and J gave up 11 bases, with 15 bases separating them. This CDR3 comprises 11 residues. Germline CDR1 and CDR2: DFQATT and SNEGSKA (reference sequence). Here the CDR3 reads CSAGGGVGAFF. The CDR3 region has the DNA TGCAGTGCTGGCGGGGGGGTCGGGGCTTTCTTT.

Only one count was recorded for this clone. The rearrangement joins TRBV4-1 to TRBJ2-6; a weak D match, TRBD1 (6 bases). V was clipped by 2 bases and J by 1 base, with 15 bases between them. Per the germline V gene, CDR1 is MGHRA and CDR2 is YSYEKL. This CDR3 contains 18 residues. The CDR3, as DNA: TGCGCCAGCAGCCAATCGCCAGGGGTCTCGTCTGGGGCCAACGTCCTGACTTTC. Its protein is CASSQSPGVSSGANVLTF.

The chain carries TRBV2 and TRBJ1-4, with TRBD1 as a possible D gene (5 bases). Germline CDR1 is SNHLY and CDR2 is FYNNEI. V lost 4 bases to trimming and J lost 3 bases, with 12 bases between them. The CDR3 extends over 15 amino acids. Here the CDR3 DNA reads TGTGCCAGCAGTGCGGGGGTGGTGGCTAATGAAAAACTGTTTTTT. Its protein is CASSAGVVANEKLFF.

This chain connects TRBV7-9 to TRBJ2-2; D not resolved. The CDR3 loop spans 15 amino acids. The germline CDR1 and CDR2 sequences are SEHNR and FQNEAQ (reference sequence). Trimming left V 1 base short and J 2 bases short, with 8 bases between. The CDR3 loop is CASSLGRVNTGELFF. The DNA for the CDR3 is TGTGCCAGCAGCTTAGGTCGGGTAAACACCGGGGAGCTGTTTTTT.

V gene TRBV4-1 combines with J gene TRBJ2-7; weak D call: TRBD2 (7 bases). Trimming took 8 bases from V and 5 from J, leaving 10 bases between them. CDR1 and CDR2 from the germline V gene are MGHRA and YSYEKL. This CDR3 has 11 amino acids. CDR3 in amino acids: CASFGGHEQYF. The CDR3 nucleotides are TGCGCCAGCTTCGGGGGGCACGAGCAGTACTTC.

The CDR3 sequence is CASRTSGGAGTQYF. CDR3 nucleotides: TGTGCCTCACGGACTAGCGGGGGGGCGGGTACGCAGTATTTT. The rearrangement links TRBV30 to TRBJ2-3; TRBD2 matches 15 bases. CDR1 GTSNPN and CDR2 SVGIG come from the germline V gene (reference sequence). The CDR3 totals 14 residues. V shed 7 bases and J 8 bases; nucleotides not matched to a gene: 7.